This is a list of T cell receptor beta chains from one sample in a study of radiation and T cells in renal cell carcinoma. Generated by immunoSEQ multiplex PCR, the TCRdb table keeps only in-frame clones and is missing some. The table shows approximately 92,000 clones, with approximately 86% occurring only once. Here the sequenced sample was blood, taken from a patient whose treatment included radiotherapy and nephrectomy. The receptor set was obtained from a man in his forties or fifties with renal cell carcinoma. The CDR3 runs from the conserved cysteine through the conserved F or W. The D gene is left open where the match is weak. Part of the rows lack a size; the others show once, few, many or a class for expanded clones.

J	V	size	D	CDR3	DNA
TRBJ2-3	TRBV10-2	.	TRBD2	CASSKRAAGGLGTDTQYF	TGCGCCAGCAGTAAACGGGCCGCGGGGGGGCTCGGCACAGATACGCAGTATTTT
TRBJ2-7	TRBV7-9	.	.	CASTGSPGYEQYF	TGTGCCAGCACGGGTTCTCCAGGTTACGAGCAGTACTTC
TRBJ1-6	TRBV19	.	.	CASSLREGGRNSPLHF	TGTGCCAGTAGTCTGCGAGAGGGAGGAAGGAATTCACCCCTCCACTTT
TRBJ2-7	TRBV9	.	TRBD1	CASSAKDRGAYEQYF	TGTGCCAGCAGCGCCAAAGACAGGGGCGCCTACGAGCAGTACTTC
TRBJ2-7	TRBV11-2	.	.	CASSSWDAWGEQYF	TGTGCCAGCAGCTCGTGGGACGCCTGGGGCGAGCAGTACTTC
TRBJ1-1	TRBV2	.	.	CASSEYPPNTEAFF	TGTGCCAGCAGTGAATACCCTCCGAACACTGAAGCTTTCTTT
TRBJ2-5	TRBV27	once	.	CASGGETQYF	TGTGCCAGCGGAGGAGAGACCCAGTACTTC
TRBJ2-1	TRBV5-1	once	.	CASSLQPGTGAYNEQFF	TGCGCCAGCAGCTTACAACCCGGGACTGGAGCCTACAATGAGCAGTTCTTC
TRBJ1-6	TRBV6-5	.	.	CASSETANSPLHF	TGTGCCAGCAGTGAAACTGCGAATTCACCCCTCCACTTT
TRBJ2-3	TRBV7-8	.	TRBD2	CASSFSSGRFTDTQYF	TGTGCCAGCAGCTTTTCTAGCGGGAGGTTCACAGATACGCAGTATTTT
TRBJ2-1	TRBV7-2	once	TRBD2	CASSSRTSRANEQFF	TGTGCCAGCAGCTCACGGACTAGTAGGGCGAATGAGCAGTTCTTC
TRBJ2-2	TRBV6-1	once	.	CASRQAGVYTGELFF	TGTGCCAGCAGGCAGGCCGGGGTTTACACCGGGGAGCTGTTTTTT
TRBJ2-7	TRBV6-5	.	TRBD2	CASSYSGLAGSYEQYF	TGTGCCAGCAGTTACTCTGGACTAGCGGGGTCCTACGAGCAGTACTTC
TRBJ1-6	TRBV4-1	few	.	CASSQDRAYGSYNSPLHF	TGCGCCAGCAGCCAAGACAGGGCCTACGGCTCCTATAATTCACCCCTCCACTTT
TRBJ1-2	TRBV11-2	.	.	CASSPRGPRGRDYGYTF	TGTGCCAGCAGCCCAAGGGGTCCCAGGGGTCGTGACTATGGCTACACCTTC
TRBJ2-1	TRBV7-3	.	.	CASSIGEVGNEQFF	TGTGCCAGCAGCATCGGCGAAGTTGGCAATGAGCAGTTCTTC
TRBJ2-1	TRBV19	.	.	CASNVDDPNNEQFF	TGTGCCAGTAATGTGGACGATCCTAACAATGAGCAGTTCTTC
TRBJ2-3	TRBV27	.	.	CASSLFSTDTQYF	TGTGCCAGCAGTTTATTTAGCACAGATACGCAGTATTTT
TRBJ1-4	TRBV5-8	once	.	CASSVKTAPTNEKLFF	TGTGCCAGCAGCGTTAAGACAGCTCCAACTAATGAAAAACTGTTTTTT
TRBJ1-2	TRBV30	few	.	CAWSKDRYRRGYTF	TGTGCCTGGAGTAAGGACAGATACCGCCGTGGCTACACCTTC
TRBJ2-1	TRBV27	.	TRBD2	CASSPTSGRASFF	TGTGCCAGCAGTCCGACTAGCGGGAGGGCCTCGTTCTTC
TRBJ2-7	TRBV9	.	.	CASSPDSYSYEQYF	TGTGCCAGCAGCCCAGACAGTTACTCCTACGAGCAGTACTTC
TRBJ1-6	TRBV7-2	.	.	CASSLAVGRNNSPLHF	TGTGCCAGCAGCTTAGCCGTTGGACGGAATAATTCACCCCTCCACTTT
TRBJ1-2	TRBV7-2	.	TRBD1	CASSQTGGVGGYTF	TGTGCCAGCAGCCAGACAGGGGGCGTAGGGGGCTACACCTTC
TRBJ2-5	TRBV11-2	.	TRBD2	CASSAGGGQGETQYF	TGTGCCAGCAGCGCCGGCGGGGGGCAGGGAGAGACCCAGTACTTC
TRBJ1-1	TRBV10-1	few	TRBD1	CASSEGQGANTEAFF	TGCGCCAGCAGTGAGGGACAGGGAGCTAACACTGAAGCTTTCTTT
TRBJ1-2	TRBV6-1	.	TRBD1	CASSGQGLSGYTF	TGTGCCAGCAGTGGACAGGGGTTGAGTGGCTACACCTTC
TRBJ2-7	TRBV5-1	.	.	CASSTGYEQYF	TGCGCCAGCAGCACCGGCTACGAGCAGTACTTC
TRBJ2-2	TRBV5-1	.	TRBD1	CASSPGTGNAGELFF	TGCGCCAGCAGCCCCGGGACAGGGAACGCCGGGGAGCTGTTTTTT
TRBJ2-5	TRBV4-2	.	TRBD2	CASSQDSTSGRKTQYF	TGTGCCAGCAGCCAAGATTCGACTAGCGGGAGAAAGACCCAGTACTTC
TRBJ2-7	TRBV6-5	.	TRBD2	CASSYLAGGEQYF	TGTGCCAGCAGTTATTTAGCGGGAGGCGAGCAGTACTTC